This TCR beta chain was captured in a study of response to subunit inactivated influenza vaccine. Notes on the study in general: Every seasonal influenza vaccination brings in few new T cells, the authors suggested.

Germline-derived CDR1 and CDR2 are MGHRA and YSYEKL. V lost 4 bases and J 3 bases, leaving 17 bases between the germline ends. CDR3 length equals 16 residues. This clonotype showed up just a few times. Its target is not known. Each CDR3 protein is one row after TCRdb ran MiXCR on the RT-PCR reads. The data show 400,000 to 650,000 distinct CDR3 sequences, about 7.2% seen once. This chain links TRBV4-1 with TRBJ2-3; D perhaps matches TRBD2 (5 bases). This sample comprised PBMCs from blood, obtained less than 30 months after vaccination. The source of this sequence is a man between 50 and 75 years old who received an inactivated influenza vaccine. CDR3 residues: CASSPQEGRRTDTQYF. CDR3 coding DNA: TGCGCCAGCAGCCCTCAAGAGGGTAGGCGGACAGATACGCAGTATTTT.